This TCR beta chain was documented in a study of T cell repertoires in cytomegalovirus infection. General study points: Cumulated frequencies of public TCR beta families served to identify carriers of CMV plus the relevant HLA.

This clonotype was recorded a few times. As yet, its antigen is unknown. TCRdb reprocessed the reads with MiXCR, giving one entry per CDR3 protein. The data show about 340,000 distinct CDR3 sequences, approximately 32% seen once. The V end lost 1 base, the J end lost 3 bases, and 9 bases lay between the germline ends. From germline, CDR1 is SGHTA and CDR2 FQGNSA. This CDR3 is built from 14 residues. The specimen comprised cultured PBMCs, sampled from culture after CMV antigen stimulation. V gene TRBV7-2 combines with J gene TRBJ1-1; TRBD1 is a possible D gene (5 bases). This sequence was found in a human donor in good health (CMV status not recorded). Some clones in this sample may be carry-over from other donors' samples. CDR3 in amino acids: CASSLEGVHTEAFF. Here the CDR3 DNA reads TGTGCCAGCAGCTTAGAAGGGGTGCACACTGAAGCTTTCTTT.